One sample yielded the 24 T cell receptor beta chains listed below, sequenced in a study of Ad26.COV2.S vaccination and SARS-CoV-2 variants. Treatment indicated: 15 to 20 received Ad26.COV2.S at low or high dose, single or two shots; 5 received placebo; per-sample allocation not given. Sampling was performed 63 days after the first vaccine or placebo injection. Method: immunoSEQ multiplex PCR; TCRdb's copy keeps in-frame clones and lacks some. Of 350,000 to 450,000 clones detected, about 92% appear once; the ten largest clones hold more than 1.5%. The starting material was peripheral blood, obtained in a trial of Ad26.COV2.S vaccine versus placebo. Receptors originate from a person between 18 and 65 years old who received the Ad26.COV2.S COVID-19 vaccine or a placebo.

CDR3 region: CASSEEGGGSYEQYF. The CDR3 bases are TGTGCCAGCAGTGAAGAAGGAGGGGGTTCCTACGAGCAGTACTTC. This sequence joins TRBV6-1 and TRBJ2-7; D tentatively fits TRBD1 or TRBD2 (6 bases each). Trimming removed 1 base at V and 1 base at J, with 11 bases between. Germline values: CDR1 MNHNS, CDR2 SASEGT. The CDR3 runs 15 residues.

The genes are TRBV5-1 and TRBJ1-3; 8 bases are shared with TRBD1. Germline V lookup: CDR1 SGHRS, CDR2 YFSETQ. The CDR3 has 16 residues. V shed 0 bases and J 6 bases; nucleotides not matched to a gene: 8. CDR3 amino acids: CASSLVGTGLVNTIYF. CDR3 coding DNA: TGCGCCAGCAGCTTGGTCGGGACAGGTCTTGTAAACACCATATATTTT.

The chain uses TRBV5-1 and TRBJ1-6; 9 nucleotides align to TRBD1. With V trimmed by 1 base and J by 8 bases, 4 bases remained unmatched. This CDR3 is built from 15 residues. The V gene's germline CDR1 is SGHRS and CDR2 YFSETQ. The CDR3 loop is CASSLSGQGHSPLHF. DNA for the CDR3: TGCGCCAGCAGCTTGTCGGGACAGGGTCATTCACCCCTCCACTTT. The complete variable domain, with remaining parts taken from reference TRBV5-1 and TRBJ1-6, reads KAGVTQTPRYLIKTRGQQVTLSCSPISGHRSVSWYQQTPGQGLQFLFEYFSETQRNKGNFPGRFSGRQFSNSRSEMNVSTLELGDSALYLCASSLSGQGHSPLHFGNGTRLTVT.

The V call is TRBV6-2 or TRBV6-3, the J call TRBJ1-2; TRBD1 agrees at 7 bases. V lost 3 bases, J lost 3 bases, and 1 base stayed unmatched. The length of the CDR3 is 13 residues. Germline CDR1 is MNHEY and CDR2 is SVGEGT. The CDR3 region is CASSYQGDYGYTF. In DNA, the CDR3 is TGTGCCAGCAGTTATCAGGGGGACTATGGCTACACCTTC.

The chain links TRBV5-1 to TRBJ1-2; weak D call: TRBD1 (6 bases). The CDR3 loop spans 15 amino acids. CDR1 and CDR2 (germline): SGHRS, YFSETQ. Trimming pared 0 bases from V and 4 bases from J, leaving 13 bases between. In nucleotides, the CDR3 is TGCGCCAGCAGCTTGGGAGGACAGACTTTCTATGGCTACACCTTC. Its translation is CASSLGGQTFYGYTF.

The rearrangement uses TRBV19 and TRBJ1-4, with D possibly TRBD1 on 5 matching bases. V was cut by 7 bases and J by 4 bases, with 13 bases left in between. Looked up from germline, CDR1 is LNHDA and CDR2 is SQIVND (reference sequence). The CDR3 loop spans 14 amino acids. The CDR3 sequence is CASIGPRGNEKLFF. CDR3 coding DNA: TGTGCCAGTATTGGTCCGAGGGGTAATGAAAAACTGTTTTTT.

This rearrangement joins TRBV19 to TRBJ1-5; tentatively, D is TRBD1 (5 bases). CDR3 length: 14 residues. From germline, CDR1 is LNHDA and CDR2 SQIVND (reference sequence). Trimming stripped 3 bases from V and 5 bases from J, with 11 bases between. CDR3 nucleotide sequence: TGTGCCAGTAGTATTGCAGGGCCGTATCAGCCCCAGCATTTT. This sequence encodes CASSIAGPYQPQHF.

In DNA form, the CDR3 reads TGTGCCAGCAGCTACAGGGACGGGCCCTACGAGCAGTACTTC. Translated: CASSYRDGPYEQYF. The chain is built from TRBV6-5 and TRBJ2-7, with a possible D match to TRBD1 (6 bases). The CDR3 runs 14 residues. Germline assignment: CDR1 MNHEY and CDR2 SVGAGI. The germline V and J ends were trimmed by 6 bases and 2 bases, with 14 bases remaining between them.

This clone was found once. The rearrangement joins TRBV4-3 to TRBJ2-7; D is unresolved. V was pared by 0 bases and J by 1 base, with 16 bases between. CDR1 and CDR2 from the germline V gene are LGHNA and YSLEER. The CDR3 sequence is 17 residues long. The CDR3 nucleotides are TGCGCCAGCAGCCAAGAGGGGTCCAGGACGTATTCCTACGAGCAGTACTTC. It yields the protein CASSQEGSRTYSYEQYF.

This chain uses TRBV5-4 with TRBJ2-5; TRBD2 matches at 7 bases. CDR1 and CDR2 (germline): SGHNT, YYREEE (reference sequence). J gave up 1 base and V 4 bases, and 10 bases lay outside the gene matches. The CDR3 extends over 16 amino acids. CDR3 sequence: CASSPPAGGGQETQYF. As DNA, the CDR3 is TGTGCCAGCAGCCCCCCCGCGGGCGGGGGCCAAGAGACCCAGTACTTC.

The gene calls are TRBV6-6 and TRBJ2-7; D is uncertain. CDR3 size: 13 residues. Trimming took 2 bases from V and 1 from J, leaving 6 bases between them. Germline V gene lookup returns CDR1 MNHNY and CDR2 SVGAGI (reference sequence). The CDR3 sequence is CASSYERSYEQYF. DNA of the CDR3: TGTGCCAGCAGTTACGAACGATCCTACGAGCAGTACTTC.

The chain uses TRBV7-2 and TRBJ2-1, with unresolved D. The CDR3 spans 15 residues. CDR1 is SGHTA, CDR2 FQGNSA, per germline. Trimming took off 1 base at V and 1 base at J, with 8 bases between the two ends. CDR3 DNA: TGTGCCAGCAGCTTAGTAGTCGCTTCCTACAATGAGCAGTTCTTC. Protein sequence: CASSLVVASYNEQFF.

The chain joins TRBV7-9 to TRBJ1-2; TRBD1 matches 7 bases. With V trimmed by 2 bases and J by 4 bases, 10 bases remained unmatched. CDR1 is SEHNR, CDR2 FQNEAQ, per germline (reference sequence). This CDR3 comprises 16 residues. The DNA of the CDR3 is TGTGCCAGCAGCTTAACCCCAGGGACAGCTTCCTATGGCTACACCTTC. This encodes CASSLTPGTASYGYTF.

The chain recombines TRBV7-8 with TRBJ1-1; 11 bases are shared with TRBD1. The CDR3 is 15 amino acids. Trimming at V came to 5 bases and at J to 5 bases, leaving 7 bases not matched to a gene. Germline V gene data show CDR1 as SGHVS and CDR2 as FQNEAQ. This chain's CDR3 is CASSLPGQGVTEAFF. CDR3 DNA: TGTGCCAGCAGCCTGCCGGGACAGGGGGTAACTGAAGCTTTCTTT.

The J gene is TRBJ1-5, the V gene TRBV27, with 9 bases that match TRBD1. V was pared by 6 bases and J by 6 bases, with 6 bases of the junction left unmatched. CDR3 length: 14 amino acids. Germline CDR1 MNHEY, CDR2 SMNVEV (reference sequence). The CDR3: CASSPGQGGQPQHF. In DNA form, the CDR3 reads TGTGCCAGCAGCCCGGGACAGGGTGGTCAGCCCCAGCATTTT.

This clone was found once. CDR3 region: CASSPGGQGNQPQHF. In DNA, the CDR3 is TGTGCCAGCAGTCCGGGAGGACAGGGCAATCAGCCCCAGCATTTT. This chain links TRBV6-2 or TRBV6-3 with TRBJ1-5; TRBD1 matches at 7 bases. Trimming at V came to 5 bases and at J to 2 bases, leaving 6 bases not matched to a gene. Germline-derived CDR1 and CDR2 are MNHEY and SVGEGT. This CDR3 contains 15 residues.

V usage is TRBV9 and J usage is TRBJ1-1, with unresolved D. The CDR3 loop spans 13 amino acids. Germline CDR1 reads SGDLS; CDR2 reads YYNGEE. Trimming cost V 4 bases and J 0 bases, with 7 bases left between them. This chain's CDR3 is CASSKDVNTEAFF. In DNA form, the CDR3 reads TGTGCCAGCAGCAAGGACGTGAACACTGAAGCTTTCTTT. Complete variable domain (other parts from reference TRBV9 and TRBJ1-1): DSGVTQTPKHLITATGQRVTLRCSPRSGDLSVYWYQQSLDQGLQFLIQYYNGEERAKGNILERFSAQQFPDLHSELNLSSLELGDSALYFCASSKDVNTEAFFGQGTRLTVV.

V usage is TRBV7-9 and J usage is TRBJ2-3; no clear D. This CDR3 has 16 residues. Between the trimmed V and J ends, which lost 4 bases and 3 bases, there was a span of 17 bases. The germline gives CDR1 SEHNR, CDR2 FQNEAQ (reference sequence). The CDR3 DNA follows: TGTGCCAGCAGCTCCCCGTTAGGTCTAGGGACAGATACGCAGTATTTT. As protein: CASSSPLGLGTDTQYF.

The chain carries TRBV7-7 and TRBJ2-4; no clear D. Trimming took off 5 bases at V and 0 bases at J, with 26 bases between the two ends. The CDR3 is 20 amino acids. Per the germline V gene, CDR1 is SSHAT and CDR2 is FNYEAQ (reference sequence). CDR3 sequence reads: CASSVEIRVNPVLAKNIQYF. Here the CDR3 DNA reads TGTGCCAGCAGCGTAGAGATTAGAGTAAACCCAGTTCTAGCCAAAAACATTCAGTACTTC.

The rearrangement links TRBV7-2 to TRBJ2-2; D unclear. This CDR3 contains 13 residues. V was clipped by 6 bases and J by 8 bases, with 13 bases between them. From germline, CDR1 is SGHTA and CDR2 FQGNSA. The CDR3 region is CASRPLQVGELFF. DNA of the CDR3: TGTGCCAGCAGACCTCTGCAGGTTGGGGAGCTGTTTTTT.

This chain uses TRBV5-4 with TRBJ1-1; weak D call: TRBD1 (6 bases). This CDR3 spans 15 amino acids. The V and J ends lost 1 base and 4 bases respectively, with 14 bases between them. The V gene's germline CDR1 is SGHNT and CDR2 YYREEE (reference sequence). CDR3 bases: TGTGCCAGCAGCTTGTTCGGGGGGCGGGGCACTGAAGCTTTCTTT. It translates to CASSLFGGRGTEAFF.

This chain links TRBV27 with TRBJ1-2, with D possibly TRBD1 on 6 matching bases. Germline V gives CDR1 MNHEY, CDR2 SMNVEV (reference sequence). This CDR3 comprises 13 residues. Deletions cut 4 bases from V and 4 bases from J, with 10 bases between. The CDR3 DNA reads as TGTGCCAGCAGTTCAGGGGTGACCTATGGCTACACCTTC. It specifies CASSSGVTYGYTF.

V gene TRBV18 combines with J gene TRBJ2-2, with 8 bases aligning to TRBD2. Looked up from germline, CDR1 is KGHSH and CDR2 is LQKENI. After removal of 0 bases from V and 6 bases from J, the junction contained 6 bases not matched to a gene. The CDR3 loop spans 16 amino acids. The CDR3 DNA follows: TGTGCCAGCTCACCACCGAAGCGGGGGATCCCCGGGGAGCTGTTTTTT. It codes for CASSPPKRGIPGELFF.

CDR3 sequence: CAIPRTVDYEQYF. As DNA, the CDR3 is TGTGCCATCCCCCGGACAGTCGACTACGAGCAGTACTTC. The V and J genes are TRBV5-4 and TRBJ2-7, with D perhaps TRBD1 (6 bases). This CDR3 comprises 13 residues. The ends were cut back, 9 bases at V and 3 bases at J, with 16 bases in the middle. In germline, CDR1 is SGHNT, CDR2 YYREEE (reference sequence).